Below, 24 T cell receptor beta chains from the same sample are listed, as sequenced in a study of T-cell memory formation after mild COVID-19. From the 5' RACE reads, TCRdb called clonotypes with MiXCR, one entry per CDR3 protein. This sample has just over 60,000 distinct CDR3 sequences, with about 9.4% found just once. Sequenced sample: PBMCs or a T cell subset sorted from them (not recorded which). The receptors here all came from a man younger than 35 who had mild COVID-19 (a few samples of this study predate the infection). Cell type and time point are not known.

The rearrangement joins TRBV18 to TRBJ2-5, with a tentative D call TRBD2 (6 bases). This CDR3 comprises 15 residues. Germline assignment: CDR1 KGHSH and CDR2 LQKENI. The germline V and J ends were trimmed by 2 bases and 3 bases, with 13 bases remaining between them. CDR3 amino acids: CASSPSGRGEETQYF. CDR3 in DNA: TGTGCCAGCTCACCATCCGGGAGAGGGGAAGAGACCCAGTACTTC.

This rearrangement joins TRBV5-1 to TRBJ2-6, with 9 positions matching TRBD1. Germline loops: CDR1 SGHRS, CDR2 YFSETQ. The CDR3 runs 17 residues. The trim removed 4 bases at V and 0 bases at J, leaving 5 bases unmatched. The CDR3 reads CASSPGTGTSGANVLTF. The CDR3 nucleotides read TGCGCCAGCAGCCCCGGGACAGGGACCTCTGGGGCCAACGTCCTGACTTTC.

The chain is built from TRBV5-1 and TRBJ2-3; possible D gene TRBD1, 6 bases. The V end was cut by 7 bases, the J end by 0 bases, with 21 bases between. Germline values: CDR1 SGHRS, CDR2 YFSETQ. The CDR3 is made up of 17 amino acids. CDR3 in amino acids: CASGKGDGSISTDTQYF. The CDR3, as DNA: TGCGCCAGCGGTAAGGGGGACGGATCCATAAGCACAGATACGCAGTATTTT.

The rearrangement joins TRBV7-3 to TRBJ1-1; D not resolved. The CDR3 totals 13 residues. The V gene lost 5 bases and the J gene lost 6 bases, with 13 bases spanning the gap. The germline V gene encodes CDR1 SGHTA and CDR2 FQGTGA. The CDR3 here is CASSGRVGAEAFF. The CDR3 coding sequence is TGTGCCAGCAGCGGGCGGGTCGGGGCTGAAGCTTTCTTT.

The V call is TRBV24-1, the J call TRBJ2-2; 8 bases line up with TRBD2. Germline trimming cut 4 bases from V and 1 base from J; bases unmatched to any gene: 4. The germline V gene encodes CDR1 KGHDR and CDR2 SFDVKD. This CDR3 has 16 residues. The CDR3 DNA reads TGTGCCACCAGTGACGTTAGCGGGGTGAACACCGGGGAGCTGTTTTTT. It yields the protein CATSDVSGVNTGELFF.

The table lists this clonotype with many counts. This rearrangement joins TRBV5-1 to TRBJ2-7; TRBD1 matches at 9 bases. Trimming cost V 4 bases and J 7 bases; bases outside gene matches: 12. Germline-derived CDR1 and CDR2 are SGHRS and YFSETQ. The CDR3 extends over 15 amino acids. The CDR3 sequence is CASSPAQGQGVEQYF. The CDR3 coding sequence is TGCGCCAGCAGCCCGGCCCAGGGACAGGGTGTAGAGCAGTACTTC.

This clonotype was counted a few times. The V gene is TRBV7-9, the J gene TRBJ2-3; weak D call: TRBD2 (6 bases). This CDR3 has 16 amino acids. CDR1 is SEHNR, CDR2 FQNEAQ, per germline (reference sequence). Trimming took 0 bases from V and 2 from J, leaving 12 bases between them. Written as DNA, the CDR3 is TGTGCCAGCAGCTTAGCCGGCGGGACTTTCACAGATACGCAGTATTTT. Its protein product is CASSLAGGTFTDTQYF.

This clonotype was seen only a few times. The V call is TRBV11-2, the J call TRBJ2-1, with 10 bases fitting TRBD1. Germline V gives CDR1 SGHAT, CDR2 FQNNGV. The length of the CDR3 is 18 residues. The trim removed 2 bases at V and 4 bases at J, leaving 11 bases unmatched. CDR3: CASSLFGRDRGSYNEQFF. CDR3 in DNA: TGTGCCAGCAGCTTATTTGGTCGGGACAGGGGTTCGTACAATGAGCAGTTCTTC.

This clonotype showed up many times. This chain uses TRBV7-9 with TRBJ2-5, with 13 bases aligning to TRBD2. The germline V gene encodes CDR1 SEHNR and CDR2 FQNEAQ (reference sequence). J lost 5 bases, V lost 5 bases, and 8 bases had no gene match. The CDR3 runs to 16 residues. CDR3 amino acids: CASSLGLAGLEETQYF. The CDR3 bases are TGTGCCAGCAGCCTGGGACTAGCGGGGTTAGAGGAGACCCAGTACTTC.

The V call is TRBV7-9, the J call TRBJ1-1; unclear D gene. The length of the CDR3 is 13 residues. V was cut by 1 base and J by 3 bases, with 6 bases left in between. CDR1 and CDR2 from the germline V gene are SEHNR and FQNEAQ (reference sequence). The CDR3: CASSLVADTEAFF. As DNA, the CDR3 is TGTGCCAGCAGCTTAGTTGCGGACACTGAAGCTTTCTTT.

This clonotype was counted only a few times. This chain joins TRBV5-1 and TRBJ2-2; TRBD1 aligns across 8 bases. CDR1 and CDR2 (germline): SGHRS, YFSETQ. This CDR3 comprises 16 residues. Unmatched junction bases numbered 10, after V lost 4 bases and J lost 5 bases. DNA for the CDR3: TGCGCCAGCAGCCCACCAACTAGACAGGGGACCGGGGAGCTGTTTTTT. Translating gives CASSPPTRQGTGELFF.

V is TRBV7-2 and J is TRBJ1-1; no firm D call. CDR1 and CDR2 (germline): SGHTA, FQGNSA. Trimming left V 5 bases short and J 5 bases short, with 21 bases between. The CDR3 loop spans 16 amino acids. The CDR3, as DNA: TGTGCCAGCAGCCGACGCGCCAACAGTCGTTGGACTGAAGCTTTCTTT. This translates into CASSRRANSRWTEAFF.

The table lists this clonotype with many counts. This rearrangement joins TRBV10-3 to TRBJ2-7; the D is unclear. V dropped 10 bases and J dropped 1 base, with 14 bases sitting between them. CDR1 is ENHRY and CDR2 is SYGVKD in the germline V gene. The CDR3 length is 13 residues. CDR3 sequence reads: CATRATLSYEQYF. As DNA, the CDR3 is TGTGCCACCCGGGCTACCCTATCCTACGAGCAGTACTTC.

The V and J genes are TRBV10-3 and TRBJ1-4, with 8 bases identical to TRBD1. This CDR3 region has 14 residues. Germline-derived CDR1 and CDR2 are ENHRY and SYGVKD. The ends lost 6 bases at V and 5 bases at J; junction bases unmatched: 5. CDR3: CAIRPGQDNEKLFF. The CDR3 coding sequence is TGTGCCATCAGACCGGGACAGGACAATGAAAAACTGTTTTTT.

This clonotype was seen many times. CDR3 protein: CASSLRGDSSYNEQFF. CDR3 nucleotide sequence: TGTGCCAGCAGCTTGCGGGGGGACAGCTCCTACAATGAGCAGTTCTTC. The chain employs TRBV11-2 and TRBJ2-1; D perhaps matches TRBD2 (8 bases). The ends were cut back, 3 bases at V and 0 bases at J, with 12 bases in the middle. CDR1 is SGHAT and CDR2 is FQNNGV in the germline V gene. The CDR3 totals 16 residues.

This clonotype has just a few counts. This chain links TRBV12-3 or TRBV12-4 with TRBJ2-1; D gene uncertain. The CDR3 extends over 11 amino acids. V lost 2 bases and J lost 9, with 5 bases in between. As DNA, the CDR3 is TGTGCCAGCAGTTTATCCCGTGAGCAGTTCTTC. Its translation: CASSLSREQFF.

The chain uses TRBV7-3 and TRBJ2-3; TRBD2 matches 14 bases. This CDR3 region has 17 residues. Germline-derived CDR1 and CDR2 are SGHTA and FQGTGA. V dropped 5 bases and J dropped 5; count of bases not matched to a gene: 9. The CDR3 region is CASSPLGLAGGGDTQYF. In DNA, the CDR3 is TGTGCCAGCAGCCCACTCGGACTAGCGGGGGGTGGAGATACGCAGTATTTT.

The rearrangement joins TRBV5-4 to TRBJ2-1, with 11 bases that match TRBD2. V shed 5 bases, J shed 10 bases, and the junction held 8 bases outside the gene matches. The CDR3 totals 14 residues. CDR1 SGHNT and CDR2 YYREEE come from the germline V gene (reference sequence). Written as DNA, the CDR3 is TGTGCCAGCAGATTAGCGGGGGGGCCCTACGAGCAGTTCTTC. Translated, it gives CASRLAGGPYEQFF.

This clonotype came up a few times. This chain uses TRBV9 with TRBJ1-2; D not certain. This CDR3 is built from 15 residues. CDR1 and CDR2 (germline): SGDLS, YYNGEE. V was clipped by 0 bases and J by 1 base, with 10 bases between them. In DNA form, the CDR3 reads TGTGCCAGCAGCGTAGAGGCAGGACGTAACTATGGCTACACCTTC. As protein: CASSVEAGRNYGYTF. The variable domain in full, completed from reference TRBV9 and TRBJ1-2, reads DSGVTQTPKHLITATGQRVTLRCSPRSGDLSVYWYQQSLDQGLQFLIQYYNGEERAKGNILERFSAQQFPDLHSELNLSSLELGDSALYFCASSVEAGRNYGYTFGSGTRLTVV.

This clonotype occurred a few times. The chain uses TRBV30 and TRBJ1-3; 7 nucleotides match TRBD1. There are 14 residues in the CDR3. CDR1 is GTSNPN, CDR2 SVGIG, per germline (reference sequence). The trim removed 1 base at V and 2 bases at J, leaving 2 bases unmatched. The CDR3 protein is CAWSATGTGNTIYF. CDR3 in DNA: TGTGCCTGGAGTGCGACAGGGACTGGAAACACCATATATTTT.

The CDR3 DNA sequence: TGCAGCGTTGCTAAGGGCGTGTTCTCCTACAATGAGCAGTTCTTC. Translated, it gives CSVAKGVFSYNEQFF. V is TRBV29-1 and J is TRBJ2-1; D remains unclear. The CDR3 has 15 amino acids. Trimming took off 4 bases at V and 0 bases at J, with 13 bases between the two ends. The V gene's germline CDR1 is SQVTM and CDR2 ANQGSEA.

The CDR3 protein is CASSLGDSSYGYTF. CDR3 DNA: TGCGCCAGCAGCTTGGGGGACAGCAGCTATGGCTACACCTTC. This sequence joins TRBV5-1 and TRBJ1-2; TRBD1 aligns across 7 bases. Trimming cost V 0 bases and J 4 bases; bases outside gene matches: 3. Germline assignment: CDR1 SGHRS and CDR2 YFSETQ. CDR3 size: 14 residues.

The table lists this clonotype with many counts. CDR3 region: CASSPSLAGSYNEQFF. CDR3 DNA: TGTGCCAGCAGCCCATCGTTGGCGGGGTCATACAATGAGCAGTTCTTC. The chain has TRBV7-2 and TRBJ2-1, with D possibly TRBD2 on 6 matching bases. The CDR3 is 16 amino acids. The germline CDR1 and CDR2 sequences are SGHTA and FQGNSA. Trimming removed 5 bases from V and 4 bases from J, with 18 bases in between.

The rearrangement joins TRBV3-1 to TRBJ2-3; either TRBD1 or TRBD2 may fit D (5 bases each). There are 14 residues in the CDR3. Germline values: CDR1 LGHDT, CDR2 YNNKEL (reference sequence). Trimming removed 3 bases at V and 4 bases at J, with 11 bases between. This CDR3 reads CASSHRDPADTQYF. For the CDR3, the DNA is TGTGCCAGCAGCCACCGGGACCCGGCAGATACGCAGTATTTT.